This T cell receptor beta chain was retrieved from a study of neoadjuvant anti-PD-1 for oral cavity cancer. General study findings and limits: Only a few patients per response group were TCR-analyzed; validation needed.

The length of the CDR3 is 17 residues. Germline-derived CDR1 and CDR2 are SEHNR and FQNEAQ (reference sequence). Trimming took off 5 bases at V and 0 bases at J, with 19 bases between the two ends. Time point noted: after neoadjuvant nivolumab, at surgical resection. TCRdb keeps only in-frame clones here, not all; method: immunoSEQ multiplex PCR. Among about 24,000 clones listed, roughly 29% were seen once. This clone was seen a few times. The antigen is not known. Sequencing used tumor tissue, obtained after nivolumab (anti-PD-1) treatment. The V and J genes are TRBV7-9 and TRBJ1-1, with a tentative D call TRBD1 (5 bases). This clonotype originated in a person between 40 and 85 years old with oral cavity squamous cell carcinoma. The CDR3: CASSPTGLRGMNTEAFF. DNA of the CDR3: TGTGCCAGCAGCCCTACCGGTCTACGGGGGATGAACACTGAAGCTTTCTTT.